The 22 T cell receptor beta chains below all came from one sample that was sequenced in a study of OX40 agonist ivuxolimab in advanced cancers. TCRdb's copy holds only in-frame clones and misses some; the assay was immunoSEQ multiplex PCR. Of 40,000 or so clones listed, around nine tenths are singletons. Sequenced material: CD4+ or CD8+ T cells sorted from blood, taken in a trial of the OX40 agonist ivuxolimab. All receptors come from an adult with an advanced solid tumor such as melanoma, head and neck, liver or kidney cancer.

This rearrangement joins TRBV19 to TRBJ1-5; D remains ambiguous. CDR3 length: 13 residues. Germline V lookup: CDR1 LNHDA, CDR2 SQIVND (reference sequence). V was clipped by 5 bases and J by 0 bases, with 5 bases between them. The chain's CDR3 is CASSPGSNQPQHF. The CDR3 DNA reads as TGTGCCAGTAGTCCAGGTAGCAATCAGCCCCAGCATTTT. Variable domain in full (rest from reference TRBV19 and TRBJ1-5): DGGITQSPKYLFRKEGQNVTLSCEQNLNHDAMYWYRQDPGQGLRLIYYSQIVNDFQKGDIAEGYSVSREKKESFPLTVTSAQKNPTAFYLCASSPGSNQPQHFGDGTRLSIL.

The chain combines TRBV2 with TRBJ2-5, with D possibly matching TRBD1 (5 bases). The DNA end is a closer match to TRBJ2-7, so the J assignment may be wrong. Germline CDR1 reads SNHLY; CDR2 reads FYNNEI. The CDR3 is made up of 12 amino acids. For the CDR3, the DNA is TGTGCCAGCAACCAGGGATCGTACGAGCAGTACTTC. Translated, it gives CASNQGSYEQYF.

The chain carries TRBV11-3 and TRBJ2-1; D call uncertain. There are 11 residues in the CDR3. The V end was cut by 5 bases, the J end by 5 bases, with 4 bases between. In germline, CDR1 is SGHNT, CDR2 YENEEA. The DNA for the CDR3 is TGTGCCAGCAGCGCAGACAATGAGCAGTTCTTC. It yields the protein CASSADNEQFF.

The V and J genes are TRBV6-5 and TRBJ2-3, with 9 bases matching TRBD1. V dropped 7 bases and J dropped 0; count of bases not matched to a gene: 2. CDR3 length equals 14 residues. From germline, CDR1 is MNHEY and CDR2 SVGAGI. Written as DNA, the CDR3 is TGTGCCAGCACCGACAGGGGGAGCACAGATACGCAGTATTTT. As protein: CASTDRGSTDTQYF.

The chain has TRBV19 and TRBJ2-3; 11 bases agree with TRBD2. The CDR3 length is 14 residues. Trimming at V came to 6 bases and at J to 4 bases, leaving 3 bases not matched to a gene. Germline lookup yields CDR1 LNHDA and CDR2 SQIVND (reference sequence). CDR3 in DNA: TGTGCCAGTAGAAATAGCGGGGGGGCAGATACGCAGTATTTT. It encodes CASRNSGGADTQYF.

This rearrangement joins TRBV11-2 to TRBJ2-1, with unresolved D. Germline-derived CDR1 and CDR2 are SGHAT and FQNNGV. Trimming shortened V by 3 bases and J by 0 bases, and 6 bases separated the two germline ends. The CDR3 has 14 amino acids. The CDR3 is CASSFIGSYNEQFF. DNA for the CDR3: TGTGCCAGCAGCTTCATCGGCTCCTACAATGAGCAGTTCTTC.

V is TRBV18 and J is TRBJ2-1, with D perhaps matching TRBD1 or TRBD2 (5 bases each). The CDR3 has 12 residues. Germline lookup yields CDR1 KGHSH and CDR2 LQKENI. V shed 3 bases and J shed 8 bases, with 8 bases lying between them. DNA of the CDR3: TGTGCCAGCTCACCGGGGGACCATGAGCAGTTCTTC. Amino acid sequence: CASSPGDHEQFF.

The V call is TRBV5-1, the J call TRBJ2-1; 11 nucleotides agree with TRBD2. Germline V gives CDR1 SGHRS, CDR2 YFSETQ. Trimming removed 0 bases from V and 0 bases from J; junction bases left unmatched: 5. The CDR3 is 18 amino acids. The CDR3 DNA reads as TGCGCCAGCAGCTTGGGACTAGCGGGGACGAGCTCCTACAATGAGCAGTTCTTC. This codes for CASSLGLAGTSSYNEQFF.

CDR3 nucleotides: TGCGCCAGCAGCCCCTTCCGGACAGCTAGCACAGATACGCAGTATTTT. Translating it yields CASSPFRTASTDTQYF. The chain carries TRBV4-1 and TRBJ2-3; maybe TRBD1 (6 bases). Trimming shortened V by 4 bases and J by 0 bases, and 14 bases separated the two germline ends. The germline V gene encodes CDR1 MGHRA and CDR2 YSYEKL. This CDR3 is built from 16 residues.

This chain joins TRBV6-5 and TRBJ2-3; 9 positions match TRBD2. The CDR3 is made up of 15 amino acids. The V and J ends lost 7 bases and 2 bases, in that order; junction bases with no gene match: 7. Germline-derived CDR1 and CDR2 are MNHEY and SVGAGI. In DNA, the CDR3 is TGTGCCAGCACCCTAGCGGGACTGGCCACAGATACGCAGTATTTT. Its translation is CASTLAGLATDTQYF.

CDR3 sequence reads: CASSRSGQGTYEQYF. For the CDR3, the DNA is TGTGCCAGCAGCCGTTCAGGACAGGGGACCTACGAGCAGTACTTC. This sequence joins TRBV9 and TRBJ2-7, with 9 bases identical to TRBD1. This CDR3 spans 15 amino acids. V lost 4 bases and J lost 2; bases outside the gene matches: 7. Germline CDR1 SGDLS, CDR2 YYNGEE.

The CDR3, as DNA: TGTGCCAGTAGTACATACCGGGACAGGGGGCGAATGTCGACCGGGGAGCTGTTTTTT. The encoded protein is CASSTYRDRGRMSTGELFF. The chain combines TRBV19 with TRBJ2-2, with 12 bases identical to TRBD1. Trimming cost V 4 bases and J 5 bases; bases outside gene matches: 14. This CDR3 comprises 19 residues. Germline V lookup: CDR1 LNHDA, CDR2 SQIVND (reference sequence). The full variable domain, in which reference TRBV19 and TRBJ2-2 provide the parts outside the CDR3, is DGGITQSPKYLFRKEGQNVTLSCEQNLNHDAMYWYRQDPGQGLRLIYYSQIVNDFQKGDIAEGYSVSREKKESFPLTVTSAQKNPTAFYLCASSTYRDRGRMSTGELFFGEGSRLTVL.

CDR3 sequence: CASSPQGGNTEAFF. The CDR3 DNA is TGCGCCAGCAGCCCGCAGGGCGGGAACACTGAAGCTTTCTTT. The J gene is TRBJ1-1, the V gene TRBV5-1; D is perhaps TRBD1 (5 bases). CDR3 length: 14 residues. Trimming shortened V by 4 bases and J by 1 base, and 11 bases separated the two germline ends. The V gene's germline CDR1 is SGHRS and CDR2 YFSETQ.

V usage is TRBV7-9 and J usage is TRBJ2-5; TRBD1 might be the D (6 bases). Germline V gene data show CDR1 as SEHNR and CDR2 as FQNEAQ (reference sequence). Trimming took off 5 bases at V and 5 bases at J, with 9 bases between the two ends. This CDR3 comprises 12 residues. In DNA form, the CDR3 reads TGTGCCAGCAGCGTAGGGGGTGAGACCCAGTACTTC. Its protein product is CASSVGGETQYF.

The chain carries TRBV2 and TRBJ2-2; 8 nucleotides match TRBD1. Germline V gives CDR1 SNHLY, CDR2 FYNNEI. The CDR3 is made up of 13 amino acids. With 7 bases clipped from V and 7 bases from J, the junction kept 5 bases outside the gene matches. The CDR3 here is CASNPGGNGELFF. The DNA for the CDR3 is TGTGCCAGCAACCCAGGGGGCAACGGGGAGCTGTTTTTT.

This clone was counted a single time. For the CDR3, the DNA is TGTGCCAGCAGTTACAGCCGGGACACCTCCTACGAGCAGTACTTC. This sequence encodes CASSYSRDTSYEQYF. The V and J genes are TRBV6-5 and TRBJ2-7; perhaps TRBD1 as D (6 bases). This CDR3 contains 15 residues. Germline CDR1 is MNHEY and CDR2 is SVGAGI. V was pared by 2 bases and J by 0 bases, with 11 bases between.

The chain recombines TRBV7-8 with TRBJ2-1; 7 bases are a match to TRBD1. Germline V gives CDR1 SGHVS, CDR2 FQNEAQ. V was pared by 5 bases and J by 0 bases, with 4 bases of the junction left unmatched. This CDR3 has 15 amino acids. The CDR3 spells CASSVTGDSYNEQFF. The CDR3 DNA reads as TGTGCCAGCAGCGTTACAGGGGACTCCTACAATGAGCAGTTCTTC.

This clone was seen more than once but under ten times. The chain has TRBV5-4 and TRBJ2-7; the match to TRBD2 covers 15 bases. The germline V gene encodes CDR1 SGHNT and CDR2 YYREEE (reference sequence). This CDR3 is built from 18 residues. The J segment lost 0 bases and the V segment lost 4 bases, leaving 8 bases of the junction unmatched. The CDR3 loop reads CASSPRTSGGASSYEQYF. CDR3 coding DNA: TGTGCCAGCAGCCCCCGGACTAGCGGGGGGGCCAGCTCCTACGAGCAGTACTTC.

The genes are TRBV15 and TRBJ2-1; 14 bases line up with TRBD2. The V gene end was trimmed by 5 bases and the J gene end by 9 bases; junction bases not matched to a gene: 6. In germline, CDR1 is LNHNV, CDR2 YYDKDF (reference sequence). This CDR3 has 15 amino acids. The CDR3 protein is CATSGTSGSGREQFF. The CDR3 DNA reads as TGTGCCACCAGCGGGACTAGCGGGAGCGGACGTGAGCAGTTCTTC.

The chain couples TRBV2 to TRBJ2-5; no clear D. The J call may not be correct, given that the DNA end is closer to TRBJ2-7. The length of the CDR3 is 14 residues. Germline V lookup: CDR1 SNHLY, CDR2 FYNNEI. Here the CDR3 reads CASSVSSTPYEQYF. The CDR3 DNA reads as TGTGCCAGCAGTGTTTCCTCAACCCCCTACGAGCAGTACTTC.

The V and J genes are TRBV9 and TRBJ1-3; possibly TRBD1 for D (6 bases). The germline CDR1 and CDR2 sequences are SGDLS and YYNGEE. The CDR3 length is 15 residues. V lost 4 bases and J lost 0, with 11 bases in between. The CDR3 DNA is TGTGCCAGCAGCACCGGGGGCTACTCTGGAAACACCATATATTTT. It specifies CASSTGGYSGNTIYF.

The chain uses TRBV5-4 and TRBJ1-3; maybe TRBD1 (6 bases). CDR1 and CDR2 (germline): SGHNT, YYREEE (reference sequence). The length of the CDR3 is 15 residues. The germline V and J ends were trimmed by 2 bases and 7 bases, with 16 bases remaining between them. CDR3 DNA: TGTGCCAGCAGCTTTTTGGGGGACACCCGGAACACCATATATTTT. Encoded protein: CASSFLGDTRNTIYF.